The rows below give T cell receptor beta chains drawn from one sample of a study of shared clonotypes between healthy human individuals. Measured with immunoSEQ multiplex PCR; TCRdb has only the in-frame clones, and not every one. The sample carries a few million clones, 85% to 95% recorded once. The specimen sequenced was naive CD4+ T cells from PBMCs. The receptors were sampled from a man aged 18 to 29 in good health. Some clones in this sample may be carry-over from other donors' samples. Both conserved end residues are part of each CDR3. Fields, in order: clone size, D gene, J gene, V gene, CDR3 DNA, CDR3 protein. D genes are given only for firm matches. The size entry is marked missing in some rows and otherwise reads once, few, many or a size class.

size: -
D: -
J: TRBJ2-7
V: TRBV28
DNA: TGTGCCAGCAGTTTGGCCTCCTACGAGCAGTACTTC
CDR3: CASSLASYEQYF

size: -
D: -
J: TRBJ2-3
V: TRBV5-4
DNA: TGTGCCAGCAGCTTGAGGGTCTCCAGAGATACGCAGTATTTT
CDR3: CASSLRVSRDTQYF

size: -
D: -
J: TRBJ2-7
V: TRBV27
DNA: TGTGCCAGCCGATATAGTACAGGAAGCTCCTACGAGCAGTACTTC
CDR3: CASRYSTGSSYEQYF

size: -
D: -
J: TRBJ1-1
V: TRBV6-5
DNA: TGTGCCAGCAGTTACTCGCGGCGTACTGAAGCTTTCTTT
CDR3: CASSYSRRTEAFF

size: few
D: TRBD1
J: TRBJ2-7
V: TRBV16
DNA: TGTGCCAGCAGCCATCCGACAGGGGGTGCGTTAAGGGAGCAGTACTTC
CDR3: CASSHPTGGALREQYF

size: -
D: -
J: TRBJ2-7
V: TRBV30
DNA: TGTGCCTGGAGTGTACGACCTAGCGCTGCCTACGAGCAGTACTTC
CDR3: CAWSVRPSAAYEQYF

size: -
D: TRBD2
J: TRBJ2-7
V: TRBV4-3
DNA: TGCGCCAGCAGCCAAGTTCTGCGGGAGGGTAGCGAGCAGTACTTC
CDR3: CASSQVLREGSEQYF

size: once
D: -
J: TRBJ1-1
V: TRBV7-8
DNA: TGTGCCAGCAGCTCCAGACAGAAGAACACTGAAGCTTTCTTT
CDR3: CASSSRQKNTEAFF

size: -
D: -
J: TRBJ1-2
V: TRBV6-5
DNA: TGTGCCAGCAAAAAGTCCAGGGATGGGGACTATGGCTACACCTTC
CDR3: CASKKSRDGDYGYTF

size: -
D: -
J: TRBJ1-2
V: TRBV6-6
DNA: TGTGCCAGCAGTTACCGAGGGGTGGAAAACTATGGCTACACCTTC
CDR3: CASSYRGVENYGYTF

size: -
D: -
J: TRBJ1-1
V: TRBV19
DNA: TGTGCCAGTAGTACAACTCGCCGGGGAAACACTGAAGCTTTCTTT
CDR3: CASSTTRRGNTEAFF

size: -
D: -
J: TRBJ1-5
V: TRBV5-1
DNA: TGCGCCAGCAGCGGGGGTTTAGAGGAGCCCCAGCATTTT
CDR3: CASSGGLEEPQHF

size: -
D: -
J: TRBJ1-2
V: TRBV5-8
DNA: TGTGCCAGCAGCTTCCCCGGGACACACTTCTCCTATGGCTACACCTTC
CDR3: CASSFPGTHFSYGYTF

size: -
D: -
J: TRBJ1-5
V: TRBV5-1
DNA: TGCGCCAGCAGCTTGGGTGTCAATCAGCCCCAGCATTTT
CDR3: CASSLGVNQPQHF

size: -
D: -
J: TRBJ2-7
V: TRBV7-3
DNA: TGTGCCAGCAGCTTAGGCCCAGGGGCCTACGAGCAGTACTTC
CDR3: CASSLGPGAYEQYF

size: -
D: -
J: TRBJ1-2
V: TRBV28
DNA: TGTGCCAGCTGTGTCAGAGGTTATGGCTACACCTTC
CDR3: CASCVRGYGYTF

size: -
D: -
J: TRBJ1-2
V: TRBV4-1
DNA: TGCGCCAGCGCGGGGGACCCAACCCAGGCCCACTATGGCTACACCTTC
CDR3: CASAGDPTQAHYGYTF

size: -
D: -
J: TRBJ2-7
V: TRBV18
DNA: TGTGCCAGCTCACCCGACAGCGACGAGCAGTACTTC
CDR3: CASSPDSDEQYF

size: -
D: -
J: TRBJ1-4
V: TRBV2
DNA: TGTGCCAGCAGTGGGTGGCAGGGGTTTAATGAAAAACTGTTTTTT
CDR3: CASSGWQGFNEKLFF

size: -
D: TRBD2
J: TRBJ2-1
V: TRBV11-2
DNA: TGTGCCAGCAGCTTCGGGGGAGGGCGGGTCAATGAGCAGTTCTTC
CDR3: CASSFGGGRVNEQFF

size: -
D: -
J: TRBJ2-1
V: TRBV25-1
DNA: TGTGCCAGCAGGGGGCAAGCGCGCAATGAGCAGTTCTTC
CDR3: CASRGQARNEQFF

size: -
D: -
J: TRBJ1-1
V: TRBV28
DNA: TGTGCCAGCAGTTTATCTCAGATGACGGTGAACGGGGCTGAAGCTTTCTTT
CDR3: CASSLSQMTVNGAEAFF

size: -
D: TRBD1
J: TRBJ2-1
V: TRBV27
DNA: TGTGCCAGCAGTCCACGACAGGGCCCAAATGAGCAGTTCTTC
CDR3: CASSPRQGPNEQFF

size: -
D: -
J: TRBJ2-4
V: TRBV7-3
DNA: TGTGCCAGCAGCTTAGGGAGCGGGACAAAAAACATTCAGTACTTC
CDR3: CASSLGSGTKNIQYF

size: once
D: -
J: TRBJ2-7
V: TRBV30
DNA: TGTGCCTGGAAAGGGGAACCCTACGAGCAGTACTTC
CDR3: CAWKGEPYEQYF

size: -
D: -
J: TRBJ1-3
V: TRBV4-3
DNA: TGCGCCAGCAGCCAAGATCTGGGGCTCTCTGGAAACACCATATATTTT
CDR3: CASSQDLGLSGNTIYF

size: -
D: -
J: TRBJ2-7
V: TRBV28
DNA: TGTGCCAGCAAGCTCTCCTACGAGCAGTACTTC
CDR3: CASKLSYEQYF

size: -
D: -
J: TRBJ2-2
V: TRBV7-9
DNA: TGTGCCAGCAGCTTGGAGACCGGGGAGCTGTTTTTT
CDR3: CASSLETGELFF

size: -
D: -
J: TRBJ1-2
V: TRBV5-6
DNA: TGTGCCAGCAGGACTTATGAGGCCCCCATCCGCTACACCTTC
CDR3: CASRTYEAPIRYTF

size: -
D: -
J: TRBJ2-7
V: TRBV6-6
DNA: TGTGCCAGCAAACGGGAGCGGGAGCAGTACTTC
CDR3: CASKREREQYF

size: -
D: TRBD1
J: TRBJ2-7
V: TRBV2
DNA: TGTGCCAGCCGGGGGACAGGCCGTGGCGAGCAGTACTTC
CDR3: CASRGTGRGEQYF

size: -
D: -
J: TRBJ2-1
V: TRBV29-1
DNA: TGCAGCGTTGCAGAATACAATGAGCAGTTCTTC
CDR3: CSVAEYNEQFF

size: -
D: -
J: TRBJ1-2
V: TRBV5-1
DNA: TGCGCCAGCAGCTTGGTCAGGGAAGGATCCGGCTACACCTTC
CDR3: CASSLVREGSGYTF

size: -
D: -
J: TRBJ1-1
V: TRBV19
DNA: TGTGCCAGTAGATTCGGCAGCATGAACACTGAAGCTTTCTTT
CDR3: CASRFGSMNTEAFF

size: -
D: TRBD2
J: TRBJ2-1
V: TRBV11-2
DNA: TGTGCCAGCAGGAGACTAGCGGGAAGCTACAATGAGCAGTTCTTC
CDR3: CASRRLAGSYNEQFF

size: -
D: -
J: TRBJ2-1
V: TRBV7-8
DNA: TGTGCCAGCAGCTTAGTCAGGCGGGATGAGCAGTTCTTC
CDR3: CASSLVRRDEQFF

size: -
D: TRBD1
J: TRBJ1-3
V: TRBV27
DNA: TGTGCCAGCAGTTTGACAGGGGGTAGGAACACCATATATTTT
CDR3: CASSLTGGRNTIYF

size: -
D: TRBD1
J: TRBJ2-7
V: TRBV30
DNA: TGTGCCTGGAGTGCCGGGACAGGGCGGGAGCAGTACTTC
CDR3: CAWSAGTGREQYF

size: -
D: TRBD2
J: TRBJ2-7
V: TRBV7-2
DNA: TGTGCCAGCAGCCAAATAGCGGGAGGAAGGGGCGAGCAGTACTTC
CDR3: CASSQIAGGRGEQYF

size: -
D: TRBD1
J: TRBJ2-5
V: TRBV2
DNA: TGTGCCAGCCGACAGGACAGGAATGCCCAGTACTTC
CDR3: CASRQDRNAQYF

size: -
D: -
J: TRBJ1-2
V: TRBV7-2
DNA: TGTGCCAGCAGTTCCTTACGAGGGGGTTGGGGCTATGGCTACACCTTC
CDR3: CASSSLRGGWGYGYTF

size: once
D: TRBD2
J: TRBJ2-1
V: TRBV29-1
DNA: TGCAGCGTGAGGGACAGAGCGGGACTAGCCGCCTACAATGAGCAGTTCTTC
CDR3: CSVRDRAGLAAYNEQFF